This TCR beta chain was sequenced for a study of blood T cell repertoires in COVID-19. Study details: The United States, Italy and Spain provided the acute and convalescent COVID-19 samples.

Trimming removed 5 bases from V and 0 bases from J, with 11 bases in between. CDR1 is MDHEN and CDR2 is SYDVKM in the germline V gene. This CDR3 is built from 14 residues. Generated by immunoSEQ multiplex PCR, the TCRdb table keeps only in-frame clones and is missing some. This table has around 50,000 clones, 80% to 90% appearing once. This clone was counted once. Sequencing input: peripheral blood. V gene TRBV28 combines with J gene TRBJ2-7, with a possible D match to TRBD2 (6 bases). The receptor comes from a human donor in a cohort sampled during active COVID-19. The CDR3 coding sequence is TGTGCCAGCAGTGGAGGGACCCGCTCCTACGAGCAGTACTTC. As protein: CASSGGTRSYEQYF.